Below, one TCR beta chain is given with its context. The CDR3 is 15 amino acids. V gave up 7 bases and J gave up 0 bases, with 13 bases separating them. CDR1 and CDR2 (germline): LNHDA, SQIVND (reference sequence). This entry comes from a study of Ad26.COV2.S vaccination and SARS-CoV-2 variants. Study overall: Intramuscular Ad26.COV2.S doses were given once or twice, 56 days apart.

Assay used: immunoSEQ multiplex PCR; TCRdb lists only in-frame clones, some missing. The table shows some 410,000 clones, with about 90% occurring only once. Treatment defined: some 20 received Ad26.COV2.S at low or high dose, single or two shots; a few received placebo; per-sample allocation not given. The samples were gathered on day 63 after the first injection of vaccine or placebo. At a Boston site, the person donating was an adult of 18-55 years. Participants' vaccine, an Ad26 vector, delivered Wuhan-strain SARS-CoV-2 spike. This TCR derives from a person aged 18-60 years who received the Ad26.COV2.S COVID-19 vaccine or a placebo. The genes are TRBV19 and TRBJ2-1; D might be TRBD2 (5 bases). Sequencing used peripheral blood, obtained in a trial of Ad26.COV2.S vaccine versus placebo. DNA for the CDR3: TGTGCCAGTAATCCGGACTTCCCCTCCTACAATGAGCAGTTCTTC. It specifies CASNPDFPSYNEQFF.